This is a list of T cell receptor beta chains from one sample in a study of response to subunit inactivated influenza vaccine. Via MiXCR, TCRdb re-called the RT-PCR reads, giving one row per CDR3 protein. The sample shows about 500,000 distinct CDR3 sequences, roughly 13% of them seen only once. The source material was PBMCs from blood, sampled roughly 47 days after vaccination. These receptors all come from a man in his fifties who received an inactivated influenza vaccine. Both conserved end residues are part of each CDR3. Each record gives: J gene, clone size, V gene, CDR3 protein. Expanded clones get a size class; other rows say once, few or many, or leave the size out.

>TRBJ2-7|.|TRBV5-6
CASSLTPLPSYEQYF
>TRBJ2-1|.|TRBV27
CASSSAAGVGNEQFF
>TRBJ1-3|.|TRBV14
CASSQARRVIVGNTIYF
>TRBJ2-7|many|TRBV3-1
CASSQVTYEQYF
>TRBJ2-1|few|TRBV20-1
CSARDYGGTGYNEQFF
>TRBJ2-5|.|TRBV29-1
CSVTLAGGRETQYF
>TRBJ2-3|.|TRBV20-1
CSARDLAGTSGGTDTQYF
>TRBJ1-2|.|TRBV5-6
CASSFGRENGYTF
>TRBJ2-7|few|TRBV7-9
CASSLREDTSSEQYF
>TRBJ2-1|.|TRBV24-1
CATLDGHSYNEQFF
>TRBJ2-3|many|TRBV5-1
CASSLGLETDTQYF
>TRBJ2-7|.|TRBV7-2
CASSLDWTDAYEQYF
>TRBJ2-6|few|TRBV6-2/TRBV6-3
CASSPTGNGANVLTF